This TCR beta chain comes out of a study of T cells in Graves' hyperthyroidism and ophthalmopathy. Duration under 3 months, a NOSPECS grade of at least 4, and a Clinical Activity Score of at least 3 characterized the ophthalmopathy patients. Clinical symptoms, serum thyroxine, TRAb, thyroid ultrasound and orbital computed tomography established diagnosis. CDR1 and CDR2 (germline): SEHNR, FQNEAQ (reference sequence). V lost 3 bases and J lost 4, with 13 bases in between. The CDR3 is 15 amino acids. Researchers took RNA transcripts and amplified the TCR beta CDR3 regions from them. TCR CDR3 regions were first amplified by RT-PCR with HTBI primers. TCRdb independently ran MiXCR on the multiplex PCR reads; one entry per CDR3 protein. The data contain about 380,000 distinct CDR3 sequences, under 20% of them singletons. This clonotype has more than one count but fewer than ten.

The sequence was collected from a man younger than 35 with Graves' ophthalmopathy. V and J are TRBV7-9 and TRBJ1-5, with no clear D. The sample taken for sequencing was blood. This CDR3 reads CASSFDTLGNQPQHF. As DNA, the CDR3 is TGTGCCAGCAGCTTTGACACTCTGGGGAATCAGCCCCAGCATTTT.